The rows below give T cell receptor beta chains drawn from one sample of a study of PD-1 blockade in classical Hodgkin lymphoma. TCRdb's copy holds only in-frame clones and misses some; the assay was immunoSEQ multiplex PCR. This repertoire shows around 40,000 clones, 71% found once; its top ten account for over 2.5%. The sample was peripheral blood mononuclear cells (PBMCs), taken at baseline. The receptors were sampled from a human donor with classical Hodgkin lymphoma. Both conserved end residues are trimmed from each CDR3.

cdr3_aa v_call
ASSRGGFREQY TRBV27
ASSFGLAAY TRBV6-5
ASSRGAPEAGNTIY TRBV11-2
ASSLGALLYEQY TRBV5-1
ASSLGQGWTEAF TRBV7-9
ASSLWGGRGQETQY TRBV27
ASSYQGNTEAF TRBV6-5
ASSSKGLALETQY TRBV13
AISIAEGIDTQY TRBV10-3
SVDWLAGYNEQF TRBV29-1
ASSESDIIQPQH TRBV10-2
ASSMGQNGYT TRBV5-1
ASRSGGVTEAF TRBV6-1
ATRGDTEAF TRBV27
ASSSPRRRNGGNEKLF TRBV7-2
ASSPIRGLTDTIY TRBV18
ASSTSEFWPKYEQY TRBV11-2
ASSADRATDTQY TRBV9
AISGGNSEFYNEQF TRBV10-3
ASSIGGPEAF TRBV19
ASSFAAGTTTEAF TRBV28
ASSVEADFYEQY TRBV9